This is a list of T cell receptor beta chains from one sample in a study of T cells in Graves' hyperthyroidism and ophthalmopathy. TCRdb passed the multiplex PCR reads through MiXCR, listing each CDR3 protein once. The sample carries approximately 380,000 distinct CDR3 sequences, more than 13% recorded once. Sample: blood. All receptors come from a man in his forties or fifties with Graves' ophthalmopathy. Each CDR3 is given with its conserved first and last residue. Each record gives: V gene, CDR3 protein.

V gene: TRBV7-9
CDR3 protein: CASSMPGQGGNTIYF

V gene: TRBV20-1
CDR3 protein: CSAGTSGSHNEQFF

V gene: TRBV3-1
CDR3 protein: CASSQGTGCEYF

V gene: TRBV18
CDR3 protein: CASSPGRNYGYTF

V gene: TRBV25-1
CDR3 protein: CASSELSTVEKLFF

V gene: TRBV25-1
CDR3 protein: CASSVQAGELFF

V gene: TRBV28
CDR3 protein: CASSFLRRNSPLHF

V gene: TRBV20-1
CDR3 protein: CSARRAQNQETQYF

V gene: TRBV3-1
CDR3 protein: CASKPDGANFTDTQYF

V gene: TRBV20-1
CDR3 protein: CSATLPQGFGAQHF

V gene: TRBV7-7
CDR3 protein: CASSPETGTAGLTGELFF

V gene: TRBV5-1
CDR3 protein: CASSPDGPWEQFF